Presented here are 21 T cell receptor beta chains from one specimen sequenced in a study of cytomegalovirus exposure and HLA in healthy donors. 13 Jbeta primers and 60 Vbeta primers were used for the PCR. Clones were read by immunoSEQ multiplex PCR, and TCRdb kept only the in-frame ones, dropping some. The sample carries about 120,000 clones, 73% recorded once. Sequences were obtained from PBMCs. These TCRs come from a woman aged 40 to 50 in good health and CMV-seronegative.

The J gene is TRBJ1-5, the V gene TRBV7-2; tentative D call: TRBD1 (6 bases). Trimming removed 4 bases from V and 3 bases from J, with 10 bases in between. From germline, CDR1 is SGHTA and CDR2 FQGNSA. The length of the CDR3 is 14 residues. For the CDR3, the DNA is TGTGCCAGCAGCTCCACAGGGACCAATCAGCCCCAGCATTTT. Protein product: CASSSTGTNQPQHF.

This chain uses TRBV7-8 with TRBJ2-5; the D gene is possibly TRBD2 (5 bases). CDR1 is SGHVS, CDR2 FQNEAQ, per germline. There are 15 residues in the CDR3. Trimming left V 1 base short and J 4 bases short, with 13 bases between. The CDR3 here is CASSLEPVGGETQYF. DNA for the CDR3: TGTGCCAGCAGCTTAGAGCCAGTCGGAGGAGAGACCCAGTACTTC.

This clone showed up just once. The chain is built from TRBV4-3 and TRBJ1-4; 12 bases agree with TRBD1. Looked up from germline, CDR1 is LGHNA and CDR2 is YSLEER. This CDR3 has 19 amino acids. J gave up 8 bases and V 0 bases, and 13 bases lay outside the gene matches. The DNA of the CDR3 is TGCGCCAGCAGCCAAGAATGGTGGGGACAGGGGGCGCCAGGGGAAAAACTGTTTTTT. Translating it yields CASSQEWWGQGAPGEKLFF.

This chain links TRBV18 with TRBJ2-5; TRBD2 aligns across 9 bases. Trimming at V came to 2 bases and at J to 2 bases, leaving 6 bases not matched to a gene. This CDR3 is built from 16 residues. Germline CDR1 KGHSH, CDR2 LQKENI. The DNA for the CDR3 is TGTGCCAGCTCACCAAGGAGCGGGAGGCTTCAAGAGACCCAGTACTTC. Translation gives CASSPRSGRLQETQYF.

This clone was detected only a few times. The chain employs TRBV18 and TRBJ1-2; 8 positions agree with TRBD1. Germline lookup yields CDR1 KGHSH and CDR2 LQKENI. The CDR3 length is 14 residues. Losses at the gene ends were 5 bases for V and 4 bases for J; bases not matched to a gene: 6. This chain's CDR3 is CASSTGGVRYGYTF. CDR3 coding DNA: TGTGCCAGCTCAACAGGGGGGGTCCGCTATGGCTACACCTTC.

This chain links TRBV7-3 with TRBJ2-1; 11 bases are a match to TRBD2. CDR1 SGHTA and CDR2 FQGTGA come from the germline V gene. J gave up 2 bases and V 5 bases, and 2 bases lay outside the gene matches. This CDR3 has 15 amino acids. The CDR3 sequence: CASSISGRAYNEQFF. CDR3 coding DNA: TGTGCCAGCAGCATTAGCGGGAGGGCCTACAATGAGCAGTTCTTC.

The CDR3 is CASSPRQGATPYGETQYF. CDR3 nucleotide sequence: TGCGCCAGCAGCCCTAGACAGGGGGCTACTCCTTATGGGGAGACCCAGTACTTC. The rearrangement uses TRBV5-1 and TRBJ2-5; 10 bases agree with TRBD1. The germline CDR1 and CDR2 sequences are SGHRS and YFSETQ. The J segment lost 5 bases and the V segment lost 4 bases, leaving 17 bases of the junction unmatched. CDR3 size: 18 residues. The full variable domain, completed using reference TRBV5-1 and TRBJ2-5, is KAGVTQTPRYLIKTRGQQVTLSCSPISGHRSVSWYQQTPGQGLQFLFEYFSETQRNKGNFPGRFSGRQFSNSRSEMNVSTLELGDSALYLCASSPRQGATPYGETQYFGPGTRLLVL.

The chain couples TRBV5-6 to TRBJ2-7; the D gene is possibly TRBD1 (6 bases). CDR3 size: 15 residues. Trimming took off 0 bases at V and 7 bases at J, with 17 bases between the two ends. CDR1 SGHDT and CDR2 YYEEEE come from the germline V gene. The CDR3 bases are TGTGCCAGCAGCTTGGACCCCGACAGGCTACAGGAGCAGTACTTC. The encoded protein is CASSLDPDRLQEQYF.

The gene calls are TRBV4-2 and TRBJ1-1; TRBD1 is a possible D gene (6 bases). Germline CDR1 is LGHNA and CDR2 is YNFKEQ. CDR3 length equals 15 residues. Deletions cut 1 base from V and 4 bases from J, with 13 bases between. CDR3 loop: CASSQGLQGATEAFF. In DNA form, the CDR3 reads TGTGCCAGCAGCCAAGGTCTACAGGGTGCCACTGAAGCTTTCTTT.

CDR3 sequence: CASSLALAGGTDTQYF. Written as DNA, the CDR3 is TGTGCCAGCAGCTTAGCTTTAGCGGGGGGCACAGATACGCAGTATTTT. J is TRBJ2-3 and V is TRBV7-2, with TRBD2 identical over 9 bases. CDR1 and CDR2 from the germline V gene are SGHTA and FQGNSA. Trimming cost V 0 bases and J 1 base; bases outside gene matches: 2. The CDR3 contains 16 residues.

The chain is built from TRBV6-6 and TRBJ2-7; 12 nucleotides line up with TRBD2. The germline gives CDR1 MNHNY, CDR2 SVGAGI (reference sequence). Losses at the gene ends were 10 bases for V and 1 base for J; bases not matched to a gene: 11. The CDR3 has 16 residues. CDR3: CATTRTSGEKSYEQYF. CDR3 bases: TGTGCCACCACTCGGACTAGCGGGGAAAAATCCTACGAGCAGTACTTC.

The chain combines TRBV27 with TRBJ1-2; 7 nucleotides match TRBD1. Losses at the gene ends were 4 bases for V and 4 bases for J; bases not matched to a gene: 9. This CDR3 contains 15 residues. Germline CDR1 reads MNHEY; CDR2 reads SMNVEV (reference sequence). The CDR3 DNA sequence: TGTGCCAGCAGTTCCCAACAGGGGCTCGGCTATGGCTACACCTTC. Residues: CASSSQQGLGYGYTF.

This clone was observed once. This chain uses TRBV7-8 with TRBJ1-5; D unclear. The V gene's germline CDR1 is SGHVS and CDR2 FQNEAQ. V gave up 1 base and J gave up 0 bases, with 13 bases separating them. There are 17 residues in the CDR3. The CDR3 here is CASSLGAGAFSNQPQHF. In DNA form, the CDR3 reads TGTGCCAGCAGCTTAGGCGCCGGAGCTTTTAGCAATCAGCCCCAGCATTTT.

V gene TRBV19 combines with J gene TRBJ2-6; 8 nucleotides match TRBD1. CDR1 is LNHDA and CDR2 is SQIVND in the germline V gene (reference sequence). The length of the CDR3 is 17 residues. Germline trimming cut 4 bases from V and 0 bases from J; bases unmatched to any gene: 5. CDR3 nucleotides: TGTGCCAGTAGTAAGGGACAGGTTTTCTCTGGGGCCAACGTCCTGACTTTC. Protein product: CASSKGQVFSGANVLTF.

This chain connects TRBV10-3 to TRBJ2-3; TRBD2 matches at 7 bases. CDR3 length: 15 amino acids. The germline gives CDR1 ENHRY, CDR2 SYGVKD. V was pared by 6 bases and J by 3 bases, with 9 bases of the junction left unmatched. CDR3 nucleotides: TGTGCCATCAGGAGGGTGGTGGGAGGGACAGATACGCAGTATTTT. Translating it yields CAIRRVVGGTDTQYF.

This clone appeared a single time. The chain carries TRBV7-2 and TRBJ1-5, with unresolved D. Trimming took off 1 base at V and 0 bases at J, with 7 bases between the two ends. The CDR3 contains 15 residues. Germline assignment: CDR1 SGHTA and CDR2 FQGNSA. CDR3 protein: CASSLDSRSNQPQHF. In nucleotides, the CDR3 is TGTGCCAGCAGCTTAGACAGCCGTAGCAATCAGCCCCAGCATTTT.

The rearrangement uses TRBV6-1 and TRBJ2-5; the match to TRBD1 covers 8 bases. Trimming took 1 base from V and 7 from J; bases not matched to a gene: 5. This CDR3 contains 14 residues. Germline assignment: CDR1 MNHNS and CDR2 SASEGT. The CDR3, as DNA: TGTGCCAGCAGTGAAGGGACAGGGATGGGGACCCAGTACTTC. Translating it yields CASSEGTGMGTQYF.

The V and J genes are TRBV5-1 and TRBJ2-5, with TRBD2 matching over 8 bases. V lost 2 bases to trimming and J lost 2 bases; unmatched junction nucleotides: 8. CDR1 is SGHRS and CDR2 is YFSETQ in the germline V gene. The CDR3 covers 16 residues. DNA of the CDR3: TGCGCCAGCAGCTTTCGAGGCGCGGGAGGTCAAGAGACCCAGTACTTC. Its protein product is CASSFRGAGGQETQYF.

The rearrangement uses TRBV2 and TRBJ1-4; 11 nucleotides line up with TRBD1. CDR3 length: 14 amino acids. Trimming removed 6 bases from V and 8 bases from J; junction bases left unmatched: 5. The V gene's germline CDR1 is SNHLY and CDR2 FYNNEI. The CDR3 is CASSSRTGGEKLFF. CDR3 sequence (DNA): TGTGCCAGCAGCTCGAGGACAGGGGGCGAAAAACTGTTTTTT.

This clone was seen just once. CDR3 DNA sequence: TGTGCCAGCAGCTTAGCTGACTACAATGAGCAGTTCTTC. Translating it yields CASSLADYNEQFF. The rearrangement joins TRBV5-6 to TRBJ2-1; D remains ambiguous. Germline V gene sequence: CDR1 SGHDT, CDR2 YYEEEE. Trimming removed 2 bases from V and 3 bases from J, with 6 bases in between. This CDR3 spans 13 amino acids.

The J gene is TRBJ2-7, the V gene TRBV5-3; D may be TRBD1 (5 bases). TRBV5-3 is annotated as an ORF whose role is uncertain. Between the trimmed V and J ends, which lost 0 bases and 1 base, there was a span of 17 bases. This CDR3 region has 17 residues. CDR3 in amino acids: CARSLARARLWSYEQYF. Here the CDR3 DNA reads TGTGCCAGAAGCTTGGCCAGGGCCCGACTTTGGTCCTACGAGCAGTACTTC.